The T cell receptor beta chain described here comes from a study of beta chain features in type 1 diabetes. Points from the study as a whole: These data did not resolve whether HLA type affects TCRB rearrangement. All four CD4+ subsets from Type 1 diabetes patients carried moderately but significantly shorter TCRB CDR3s. PCR may have favored shorter templates equally in patients and controls.

V was pared by 6 bases and J by 5 bases, with 6 bases of the junction left unmatched. CDR3 size: 13 residues. Germline-derived CDR1 and CDR2 are SGHTS and YDEGEE. Per donor, one heparinised blood draw averaged roughly 110 mL. CD4+ cells of the naive, central memory, regulatory and stem cell-like memory types were sorted via CD45RO/CCR7/CD25/CD127/CD95/CD27. As every portion of the isolated RNA was reverse transcribed, the sequencing read expressed TCRB transcripts. Measured with immunoSEQ multiplex PCR; TCRdb has only the in-frame clones, and not every one. The table lists 600,000 to 700,000 clones, roughly 13% of them singletons, with less than 0.025% in the top ten. This clone has more than one count but fewer than ten. Its target is unknown.

This receptor was identified in a man between 18 and 35 years old with type 1 diabetes. Input material: naive CD4+ T cells from blood. The chain combines TRBV5-8 with TRBJ1-2; TRBD1 agrees at 8 bases. For the CDR3, the DNA is TGTGCCAGCATCCCCGACAGGGGATATGGCTACACCTTC. Protein: CASIPDRGYGYTF.